The source of this TCR beta chain is a study of blood T cells in healthy people across ages. Study-level results: Estimated diversity that came from one million T cells was considered an underestimate.

The CDR3 spans 16 residues. Germline CDR1 reads MNHNS; CDR2 reads SASEGT. Trimming took off 5 bases at V and 5 bases at J, with 22 bases between the two ends. Using a J-beta primer mix together with a sample-barcoded 5' primer, a second PCR was run for roughly 7 to 12 cycles. TCRdb reprocessed the 5' RACE reads with MiXCR, giving one entry per CDR3 protein. The sample has hundreds of thousands of distinct CDR3 sequences, around 42% seen once. Concerning this clonotype: What it binds is not known.

This receptor was taken from a man between 60 and 75 years old in good health. The rearrangement links TRBV6-1 to TRBJ2-7; a weak D match, TRBD2 (5 bases). Sample: blood. The CDR3: CASSTRMGSLNDEQYF. CDR3 bases: TGTGCCAGCAGTACACGTATGGGGAGCTTAAACGACGAGCAGTACTTC.